This T cell receptor beta chain derives from a study of regulatory T cells in long-lasting Graves disease. Study overall: The definition of persistent Graves' disease was over 5 years of antithyroid drugs with positive TSH receptor antibodies. Study-level points and caveats: Favored usage of TRBV28, TRBJ1-2 and TRBJ2-5 was recorded in persistent disease.

Sequencing libraries for TCR beta were prepared with iRepertoire HTBI primers and Arm-PCR of CDR3 regions. TCRdb re-called the multiplex PCR reads through MiXCR, storing one row per CDR3 protein. The data contain 400,000 to 500,000 distinct CDR3 sequences, roughly 20% of them singletons. The sample's time point: persistent/refractory GD, antithyroid drugs over 5 years with positive TRAb. PBMCs provided the RNA from which the TCR library was made. Recruitment took place at an endocrinology department in Xi'an, China. As for this clonotype: Its target is unknown.

Looked up from germline, CDR1 is SGHTA and CDR2 is FQGNSA. Trimming cost V 3 bases and J 6 bases, with 11 bases left between them. The CDR3 spans 13 residues. The material sequenced was peripheral blood mononuclear cells (PBMCs), taken when the disease was refractory, from a patient treated with antithyroid drugs. This sequence originates from a female donor with Graves disease. The chain carries TRBV7-2 and TRBJ1-1, with D unclear. CDR3 bases: TGTGCCAGCAGCTTGGGAGGTCGAGCTGAAGCTTTCTTT. The encoded protein is CASSLGGRAEAFF.